Listed below are T cell receptor beta chains from one sample, sequenced in a study of cytomegalovirus exposure and HLA in healthy donors. TCRdb keeps only in-frame clones here, not all; method: immunoSEQ multiplex PCR. Here the sample spans 240,000 or so clones, about 86% being singletons. The sequencing input was PBMCs. The receptor set was obtained from a woman in her 30s in good health and CMV-seropositive. CDR3s include the opening cysteine and the closing phenylalanine or tryptophan. A D gene is named only where the DNA matches it firmly. Only part of the rows carry a size: once, few, many, or a class if the clone is expanded.

size	D	J	V	DNA	CDR3
once	-	TRBJ2-7	TRBV5-1	TGCGCCAGCAGCTTGGAGGGGTCGTTGTCCTACGAGCAGTACTTC	CASSLEGSLSYEQYF
few	-	TRBJ1-2	TRBV5-5	TGTGCCAGCAGACGGGACACCAACTATGGCTACACCTTC	CASRRDTNYGYTF
-	-	TRBJ2-7	TRBV10-1	TGCGCCAGCAGTCCAGGGGAGACTCTCTTCTACGAGCAGTACTTC	CASSPGETLFYEQYF
once	TRBD1	TRBJ2-1	TRBV27	TGTGCCAGCAGTTTACCGGGACAGTACAATGAGCAGTTCTTC	CASSLPGQYNEQFF
few	TRBD1	TRBJ1-4	TRBV19	TGTGCCAGTATGAGAGGGACAGGATCAACTAATGAAAAACTGTTTTTT	CASMRGTGSTNEKLFF
-	-	TRBJ2-7	TRBV7-8	TGTGCCAGCAGCTCAAGGCAGGGGAATCGCGAGCAGTACTTC	CASSSRQGNREQYF
-	-	TRBJ2-2	TRBV7-3	TGTGCCAGCAGCCTATTTGACAGTACCGGGGAGCTGTTTTTT	CASSLFDSTGELFF
once	-	TRBJ1-1	TRBV6-5	TGTGCCAGCAGTTCCCTAGTGAGCACTGAAGCTTTCTTT	CASSSLVSTEAFF
-	TRBD1	TRBJ1-1	TRBV19	TGTGCCAGTAGTATAGATTCACGGACAGGGAACACTGAAGCTTTCTTT	CASSIDSRTGNTEAFF
-	TRBD1	TRBJ1-2	TRBV15	TGTGCCACCAGCAGAGATAGGGCAGGGGGCGGCTACACCTTC	CATSRDRAGGGYTF
once	-	TRBJ1-3	TRBV28	TGTGCCAGCAGTCTGCTACAGGGCTCTGGAAACACCATATATTTT	CASSLLQGSGNTIYF
-	TRBD2	TRBJ2-1	TRBV7-9	TGTGCCAGCAGCCGACTAGCGGGGGGCTACAATGAGCAGTTCTTC	CASSRLAGGYNEQFF
-	TRBD2	TRBJ2-3	TRBV5-4	TGTGCCAGCAGCAGTACTAGCGGGAGGGACACAGATACGCAGTATTTT	CASSSTSGRDTDTQYF
-	-	TRBJ1-4	TRBV7-9	TGTGCCAGCAGCCCTCGGACAGACCTTAATGAAAAACTGTTTTTT	CASSPRTDLNEKLFF
-	-	TRBJ2-1	TRBV28	TGTGCCAGCAGTTCCGTCCCGGGTCGTAGCAATGAGCAGTTCTTC	CASSSVPGRSNEQFF
-	TRBD1	TRBJ1-4	TRBV27	TGTGCCAGCAGTAGAAACCCTCCCGGGACAGGGTATGAAAAACTGTTTTTT	CASSRNPPGTGYEKLFF
-	-	TRBJ2-1	TRBV27	TGTGCCAGCACCTTGGGCGGGTATAACAATGAGCAGTTCTTC	CASTLGGYNNEQFF
-	-	TRBJ1-5	TRBV6-1	TGTGCCAGCATGGACACTCCCGAGATCAATCAGCCCCAGCATTTT	CASMDTPEINQPQHF
-	TRBD2	TRBJ2-7	TRBV11-3	TGTGCCAGCAGCTGGGGACTAGCGGGCGATCAGAGCTCCTACGAGCAGTACTTC	CASSWGLAGDQSSYEQYF
-	-	TRBJ2-3	TRBV6-5	TGTGCCAGCAGTTACTCGAGCATGGGAGGCACAGATACGCAGTATTTT	CASSYSSMGGTDTQYF
-	TRBD1	TRBJ2-3	TRBV6-6	TGTGCCAGCAGTACAATGGGACAGGGTAGGGATACGCAGTATTTT	CASSTMGQGRDTQYF
-	-	TRBJ2-7	TRBV7-9	TGTGCCAGCAGCTCCCAGGGGTTTGACTACGAGCAGTACTTC	CASSSQGFDYEQYF
-	TRBD2	TRBJ2-7	TRBV19	TGTGCCAGTAGTGGGGGACTAGCGGGCGAGCAGTACTTC	CASSGGLAGEQYF
-	-	TRBJ2-5	TRBV19	TGTGCCAGTAGAAGACAGGGAGGAGAGACCCAGTACTTC	CASRRQGGETQYF
-	TRBD1	TRBJ2-3	TRBV19	TGTGCCAGTAGTATAGGGACAGGCTGGCTAGATACGCAGTATTTT	CASSIGTGWLDTQYF
-	-	TRBJ2-3	TRBV28	TGTGCCACGTCCGGCACAGGGCCGGATACGCAGTATTTT	CATSGTGPDTQYF
-	-	TRBJ2-5	TRBV19	TGTGCCAGTAGTAAGGGCGGACAAGGGTACCAAGAGACCCAGTACTTC	CASSKGGQGYQETQYF
-	-	TRBJ1-1	TRBV19	TGTGCCAGTAGTATAGATGGGGTCCGGGGTTGGACTGAAGCTTTCTTT	CASSIDGVRGWTEAFF
-	TRBD1	TRBJ2-5	TRBV5-1	TGCGCCAGCAGCTTGGGGGACAGGGGGCAAGAGACCCAGTACTTC	CASSLGDRGQETQYF
-	TRBD1	TRBJ1-2	TRBV2	TGTGCCAGCAGTCAACAGGGGACCTCGGTCTATGGCTACACCTTC	CASSQQGTSVYGYTF
-	-	TRBJ2-6	TRBV18	TGTGCCAGCTCACTCGACAGATCTGGGGCCAACGTCCTGACTTTC	CASSLDRSGANVLTF
once	TRBD1	TRBJ2-5	TRBV6-5	TGTGCCAGCATACTTAGAAGACAGGGCGGGACCCAGTACTTC	CASILRRQGGTQYF
-	TRBD1	TRBJ1-5	TRBV2	TGTGCCAGCAGTGAGGGAGGCGCAGGGGGAAATCAGCCCCAGCATTTT	CASSEGGAGGNQPQHF
-	-	TRBJ2-2	TRBV6-5	TGTGCCAGCAGTGGGCGTGGGGGCGCGAGCGGGGAGCTGTTTTTT	CASSGRGGASGELFF
-	-	TRBJ1-1	TRBV5-1	TGCGCCAGCAGCTTGGTGGCAGGGGATACTGAAGCTTTCTTT	CASSLVAGDTEAFF
-	TRBD2	TRBJ2-7	TRBV27	TGTGCCAGCAGTCCGCTCGGAGGGGGGACTAGCGGGAGCAGGGAGCAGTACTTC	CASSPLGGGTSGSREQYF
few	TRBD2	TRBJ2-7	TRBV6-6	TGTGCCAGCAGTCCTAGCGGGAGGGCAGGGGAGCAGTACTTC	CASSPSGRAGEQYF
-	TRBD2	TRBJ2-3	TRBV15	TGTGCCACCAGCACCGGGACTAGCGGGAGAGGTTATACGCAGTATTTT	CATSTGTSGRGYTQYF
-	TRBD1	TRBJ2-7	TRBV19	TGTGCCAGTAGTATGACCGGGACAGGGATCTACGAGCAGTACTTC	CASSMTGTGIYEQYF
-	-	TRBJ2-7	TRBV7-9	TGTGCCAGCAGCTTAATGCAGGGTCAGGACGAGCAGTACTTC	CASSLMQGQDEQYF
-	-	TRBJ1-2	TRBV4-2	TGTGCCAGCAGCCAAGATGCGGGCTTCACGGTTTATGGCTACACCTTC	CASSQDAGFTVYGYTF
-	TRBD1	TRBJ1-1	TRBV11-3	TGTGCCAGCAGCCCCGACAGGGCTCTCACTGAAGCTTTCTTT	CASSPDRALTEAFF
-	TRBD1	TRBJ1-4	TRBV6-1	TGTGCCAGCAGTTCTAAGGGACAGGGCCTTGAAAAACTGTTTTTT	CASSSKGQGLEKLFF